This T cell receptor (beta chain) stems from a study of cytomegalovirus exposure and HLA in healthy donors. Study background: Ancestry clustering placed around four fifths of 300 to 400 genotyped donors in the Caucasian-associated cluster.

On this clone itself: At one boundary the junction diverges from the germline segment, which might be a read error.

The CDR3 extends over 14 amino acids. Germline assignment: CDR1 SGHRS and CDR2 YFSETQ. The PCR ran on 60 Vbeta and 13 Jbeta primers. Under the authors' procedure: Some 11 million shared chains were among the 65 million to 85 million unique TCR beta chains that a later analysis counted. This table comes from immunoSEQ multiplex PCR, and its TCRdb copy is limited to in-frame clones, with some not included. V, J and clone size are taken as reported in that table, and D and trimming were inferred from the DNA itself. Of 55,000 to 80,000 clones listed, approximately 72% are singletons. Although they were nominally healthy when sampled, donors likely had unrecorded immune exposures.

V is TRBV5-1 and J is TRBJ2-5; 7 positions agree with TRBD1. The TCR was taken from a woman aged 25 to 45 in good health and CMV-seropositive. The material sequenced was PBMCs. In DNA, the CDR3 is TGCGCCAGCGGCTTACAGGGGAACCAAGAGACCCAGTACTTC. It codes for CASGLQGNQETQYF.